What follows is one T cell receptor beta chain and its context. This specimen comes from a study of OX40 agonist ivuxolimab in advanced cancers. Study overall: Enrollees could have had prior anti-PD-1, anti-PD-L1 or anti-CTLA-4 therapy, which around 40% had received.

Measured with immunoSEQ multiplex PCR; TCRdb has only the in-frame clones, and not every one. The sample gives tens of thousands of clones, 84% of which show up once; about 15% is in the top ten. CDR3 length equals 12 residues. This clonotype was sampled from an adult with an advanced solid tumor such as melanoma, head and neck, liver or kidney cancer. The chain couples TRBV21-1 to TRBJ1-5. TRBV21-1 is designated a pseudogene. The material was CD4+ or CD8+ T cells sorted from blood, obtained in a trial of the OX40 agonist ivuxolimab. The CDR3 region is CASSKGNQPQHF. The CDR3 DNA follows: TGTGCCAGCAGCAAAGGTAATCAGCCCCAGCATTTT.